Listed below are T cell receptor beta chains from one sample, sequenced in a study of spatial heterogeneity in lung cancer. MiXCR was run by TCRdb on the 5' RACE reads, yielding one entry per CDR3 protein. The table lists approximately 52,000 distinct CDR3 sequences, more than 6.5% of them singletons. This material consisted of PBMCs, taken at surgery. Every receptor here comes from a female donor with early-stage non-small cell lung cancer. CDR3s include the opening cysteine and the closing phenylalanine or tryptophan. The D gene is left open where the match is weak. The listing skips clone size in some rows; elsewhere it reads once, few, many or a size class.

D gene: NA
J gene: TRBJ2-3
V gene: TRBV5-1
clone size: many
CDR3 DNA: TGCGCCAGCAGCTTGGAGGCGCAGGCCCCGAGTGTAGATACGCAGTATTTT
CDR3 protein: CASSLEAQAPSVDTQYF

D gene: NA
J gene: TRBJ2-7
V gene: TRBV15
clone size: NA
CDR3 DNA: TGTGTCACCAGCAGAGATGTTATAGAGACAATACACTTC
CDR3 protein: CVTSRDVIETIHF

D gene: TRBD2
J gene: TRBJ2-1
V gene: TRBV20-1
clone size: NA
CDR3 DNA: TGCAGTGCCGTAGCGGGGGGGCCCAATGAGCAGTTCTTC
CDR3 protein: CSAVAGGPNEQFF

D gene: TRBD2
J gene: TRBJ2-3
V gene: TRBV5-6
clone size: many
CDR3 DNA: TGTGCCAGCAGCTTGAGCGGGGGGCCGGGAGATACGCAGTATTTT
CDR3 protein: CASSLSGGPGDTQYF

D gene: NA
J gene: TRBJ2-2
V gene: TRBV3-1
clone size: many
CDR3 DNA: TGTGCCAGCGGGGGGGCCACCGGGGAGCTGTTTTTT
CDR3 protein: CASGGATGELFF

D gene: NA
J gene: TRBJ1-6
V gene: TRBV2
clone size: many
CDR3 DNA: TGTGCCAGCAGTGTTTGGACCGCCGATTCACCCCTCCACTTT
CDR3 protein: CASSVWTADSPLHF

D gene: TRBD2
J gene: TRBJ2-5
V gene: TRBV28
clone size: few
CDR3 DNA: TGTGCCACCCGACTAGCGGGGGGGCGACAGACCCAGTACTTC
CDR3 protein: CATRLAGGRQTQYF

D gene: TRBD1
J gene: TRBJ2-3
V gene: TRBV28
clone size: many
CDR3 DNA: TGTGCCAGCAGCAGGGGGCGATGGACAGATACGCAGTATTTT
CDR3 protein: CASSRGRWTDTQYF

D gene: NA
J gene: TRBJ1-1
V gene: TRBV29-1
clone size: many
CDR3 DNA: TGCAGCGCTGGCCCCGGTCCTGAAGCTTTCTTT
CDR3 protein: CSAGPGPEAFF

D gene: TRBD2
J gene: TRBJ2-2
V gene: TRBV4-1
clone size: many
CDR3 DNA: TGCGCCAGCAGCCGCCTGGGAGCGGGGGATAACACCGGGGAGCTGTTTTTT
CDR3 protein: CASSRLGAGDNTGELFF

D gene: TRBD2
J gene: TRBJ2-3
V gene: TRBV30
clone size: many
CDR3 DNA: TGTGCCTGGAGTGTACAGAGCGGGGGACGCACAGATACGCAGTATTTT
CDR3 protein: CAWSVQSGGRTDTQYF

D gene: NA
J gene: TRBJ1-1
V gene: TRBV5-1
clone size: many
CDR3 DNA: TGCGCCAGCAGCTTCTTGGACGCCCTTCGGCACACTGAAGCTTTCTTT
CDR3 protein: CASSFLDALRHTEAFF

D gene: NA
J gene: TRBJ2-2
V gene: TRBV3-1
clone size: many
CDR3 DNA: TGTGCCAGCAGCCAAGGAGTCTCGGGGGGACAGGTTGGCCCCGGGGAGCTGTTTTTT
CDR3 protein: CASSQGVSGGQVGPGELFF

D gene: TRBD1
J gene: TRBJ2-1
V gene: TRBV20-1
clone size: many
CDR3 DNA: TGCAGTGCTAGCCACAGGGGAGATGAGCAGTTCTTC
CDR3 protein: CSASHRGDEQFF

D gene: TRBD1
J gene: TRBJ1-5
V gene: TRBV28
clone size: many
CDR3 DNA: TGTGCCAGCAGTTCCAGGACAGGCAGCAATCAGCCCCAGCATTTT
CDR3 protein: CASSSRTGSNQPQHF

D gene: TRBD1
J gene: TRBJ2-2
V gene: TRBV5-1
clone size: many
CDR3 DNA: TGCGCCAGCGAGACAGGGTCGCGAACCGGGGAGCTGTTTTTT
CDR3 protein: CASETGSRTGELFF

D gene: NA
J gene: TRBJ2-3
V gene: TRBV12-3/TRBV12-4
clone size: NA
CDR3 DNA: TGTGCCAGCAGTTTTCCCGGGGCTACGCAGTATTTT
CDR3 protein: CASSFPGATQYF

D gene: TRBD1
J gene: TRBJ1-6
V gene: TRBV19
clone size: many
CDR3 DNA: TGTGCCAGTATGGGACAGGGGGTTGCACCCCTCCACTTT
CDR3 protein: CASMGQGVAPLHF

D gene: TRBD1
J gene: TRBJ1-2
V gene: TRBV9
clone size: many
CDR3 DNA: TGTGCCAGCAGCGTAGAGCCCCAGGGGGTAGCTAACTATGGCTACACCTTC
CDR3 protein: CASSVEPQGVANYGYTF

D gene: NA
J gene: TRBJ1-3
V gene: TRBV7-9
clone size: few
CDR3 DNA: TGTGCCAGCAGCAGCCCCCCGCGGGGCTCTGGAAACACCATATATTTT
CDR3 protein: CASSSPPRGSGNTIYF

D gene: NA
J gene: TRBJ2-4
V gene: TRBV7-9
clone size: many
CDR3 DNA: TGTGCCAGCAGCTTATGGACAGCCGCCGCCAAAAACATTCAGTACTTC
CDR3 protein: CASSLWTAAAKNIQYF

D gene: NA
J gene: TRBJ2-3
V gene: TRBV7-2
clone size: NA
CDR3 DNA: TGTGCCAGCAGCAGGGGGGCCCTTAGCACAGATACGCAGTATTTT
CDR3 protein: CASSRGALSTDTQYF

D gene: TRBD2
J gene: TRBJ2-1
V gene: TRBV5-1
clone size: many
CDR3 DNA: TGCGCCAGCAGCTTGGCCCCTAGCGGGGGGGTCAATGAGCAGTTCTTC
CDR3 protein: CASSLAPSGGVNEQFF

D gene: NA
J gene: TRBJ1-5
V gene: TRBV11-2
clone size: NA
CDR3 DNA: TGTGCCAGCAGCCAAGGGGAAATTGAGCCCCAGCATTTT
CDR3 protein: CASSQGEIEPQHF

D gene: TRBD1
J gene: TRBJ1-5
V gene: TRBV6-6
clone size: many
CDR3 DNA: TGTGCCAGTTCTTGGGACAGAGTCAATCAGCCCCAGCATTTT
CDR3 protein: CASSWDRVNQPQHF

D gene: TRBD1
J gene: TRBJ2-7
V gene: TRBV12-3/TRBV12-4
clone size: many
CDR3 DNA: TGTGCCAGCAGTCGGACGACAGGGACCTACGAGCAGTACTTC
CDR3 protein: CASSRTTGTYEQYF